This TCR beta chain appears in the sequencing data of a study of CD8+CD57+ T cells in acquired aplastic anemia. This clonotype came up many times. The antigen remains unidentified. The CDR3 has 13 residues. V lost 2 bases, J lost 8 bases, and 5 bases stayed unmatched. The V gene's germline CDR1 is SGHDN and CDR2 FVKESK. An expansion of CD8+CD57+ cells by flow cytometry had been shown in patients chosen for sequencing. Overall study results and limits: Statistical testing detected no significant gap in CD8+ Simpson's diversity between patients and controls. Patients and controls shared approximately 28 CD8+ CDR3 sequences.

Genomic DNA acted as the template from which TCR beta VDJ combination and CDR3 sequence profiling were carried out. One entry per CDR3 protein, called by TCRdb with MiXCR from the reads. The profile covers some 160,000 distinct CDR3 sequences, with less than 50% appearing a single time and more than 30% taken by the ten largest. V and J are TRBV14 and TRBJ1-1, with 7 bases that match TRBD1. The TCR was taken from a human donor with aplastic anemia. The sequenced sample was sorted CD4+, CD8+, or CD8+CD57+ T cells (not recorded which) from PBMCs. Here the CDR3 DNA reads TGTGCCAGCAGCCAACAAGGACAGGTCGAAGCTTTCTTT. Its protein is CASSQQGQVEAFF.